This T cell receptor beta chain was identified during a study of blood T cell repertoires in COVID-19. Overall study context: Samples of COVID-19 (acute and convalescent) were obtained from the United States, Italy and Spain. PBMCs, B-cell-depleted T cells, or T cells were the source of the cDNA or gDNA that made up the material.

Only one count was recorded for this clone. The germline V gene encodes CDR1 SEHNR and CDR2 FQNEAQ (reference sequence). V gave up 5 bases and J gave up 0 bases, with 2 bases separating them. CDR3 length: 11 residues. Source study methods: It was from reference gene primer amplification that nucleated cell counts were estimated. Clones were sequenced by immunoSEQ multiplex PCR, and TCRdb holds only the in-frame ones, with some missing. D and trimming come from the DNA, and the V and J calls and clone size come from that table. This sample has 88,000 or so clones; around 86% occur once, and the top ten carry around 4.1%.

The specimen was peripheral blood. The chain has TRBV7-9 and TRBJ2-7; D unclear. This sequence originates from a man in his fifties or sixties with acute or convalescent COVID-19. The chain's CDR3 is CASSLSYEQYF. The CDR3 region has the DNA TGTGCCAGCAGCCTCTCCTACGAGCAGTACTTC.